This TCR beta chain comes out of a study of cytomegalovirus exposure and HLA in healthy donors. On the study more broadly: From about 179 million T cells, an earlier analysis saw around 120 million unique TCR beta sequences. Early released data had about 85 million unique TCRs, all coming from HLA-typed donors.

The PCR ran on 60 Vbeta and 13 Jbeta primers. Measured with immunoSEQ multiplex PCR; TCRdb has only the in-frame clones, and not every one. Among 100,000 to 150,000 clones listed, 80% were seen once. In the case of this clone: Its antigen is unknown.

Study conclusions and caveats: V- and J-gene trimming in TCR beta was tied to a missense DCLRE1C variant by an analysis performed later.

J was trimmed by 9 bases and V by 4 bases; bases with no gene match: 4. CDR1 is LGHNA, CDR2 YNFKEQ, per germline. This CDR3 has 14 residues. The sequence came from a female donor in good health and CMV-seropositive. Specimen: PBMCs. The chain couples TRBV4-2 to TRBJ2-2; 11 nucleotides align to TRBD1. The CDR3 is CASSLGQGERELFF. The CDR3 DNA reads TGTGCCAGCAGCCTGGGACAGGGGGAGCGGGAGCTGTTTTTT.